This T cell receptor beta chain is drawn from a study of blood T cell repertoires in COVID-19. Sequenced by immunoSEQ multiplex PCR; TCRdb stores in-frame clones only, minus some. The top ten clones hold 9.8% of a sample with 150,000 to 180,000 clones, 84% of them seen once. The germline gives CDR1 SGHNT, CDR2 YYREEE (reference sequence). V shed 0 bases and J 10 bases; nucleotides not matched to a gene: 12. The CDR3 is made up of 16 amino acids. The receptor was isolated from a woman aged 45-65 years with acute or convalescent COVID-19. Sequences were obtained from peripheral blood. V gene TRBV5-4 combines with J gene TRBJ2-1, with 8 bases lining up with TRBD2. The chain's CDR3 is CASSLAVSGDPREQFF. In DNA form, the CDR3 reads TGTGCCAGCAGCTTGGCCGTTAGCGGGGACCCTAGGGAGCAGTTCTTC.